The rows below give T cell receptor beta chains drawn from one sample of a study of T-cell reconstitution after alpha-beta-depleted transplantation in children. TCRdb ran MiXCR on the PCR reads and lists one entry per CDR3 protein. The sample has roughly 190,000 distinct CDR3 sequences; about 14% are singletons. Sequenced material: PBMCs from the stem cell graft donor, taken from the stem cell graft. The receptor set was obtained from a human donor who donated a stem cell graft to a child with acute lymphoblastic leukemia. The CDR3 runs from the conserved cysteine through the conserved F or W. The D gene is left open where the match is weak. Some rows mark clone size as missing; the rest say once, few, many or name a class of expanded clone.

J | D | V | size | CDR3 | DNA
TRBJ2-1 | NA | TRBV10-3 | many | CAISERGSYNEQFF | TGTGCCATCAGTGAGAGAGGGTCCTACAATGAGCAGTTCTTC
TRBJ1-5 | NA | TRBV20-1 | few | CSAKPGGGPQHF | TGCAGTGCCAAACCAGGCGGGGGACCCCAGCATTTT
TRBJ2-3 | NA | TRBV20-1 | many | CSARATGPGTDTQYF | TGCAGTGCTAGAGCAACAGGACCTGGCACAGATACGCAGTATTTT
TRBJ2-5 | NA | TRBV27 | NA | CASRRSERAVGETQYF | TGTGCCAGCCGCCGGTCGGAGAGGGCGGTAGGGGAGACCCAGTACTTC
TRBJ1-1 | NA | TRBV5-1 | many | CASSLGPENTEAFF | TGCGCCAGCAGCTTGGGACCGGAGAACACTGAAGCTTTCTTT
TRBJ1-5 | NA | TRBV19 | many | CASKEGTARPQHF | TGTGCCAGTAAGGAAGGGACGGCCCGGCCCCAGCATTTT
TRBJ2-3 | TRBD2 | TRBV5-1 | few | CASSPTIPGAGGKDTQYF | TGCGCCAGCAGCCCGACCATACCGGGAGCGGGAGGTAAAGATACGCAGTATTTT
TRBJ2-5 | TRBD2 | TRBV11-2 | many | CASSLDLRLAGQETQYF | TGTGCCAGCAGCTTAGACTTGAGACTAGCGGGACAAGAGACCCAGTACTTC
TRBJ2-3 | TRBD1 | TRBV5-1 | many | CATSPGQSTDTQYF | TGCGCCACCTCACCGGGACAGTCCACAGATACGCAGTATTTT
TRBJ2-3 | TRBD2 | TRBV12-3/TRBV12-4 | NA | CASSLRLADTDTQYF | TGTGCCAGCAGTTTAAGGCTAGCGGACACAGATACGCAGTATTTT
TRBJ1-2 | NA | TRBV5-5 | NA | CASSPAGTLANYGYTF | TGTGCCAGCAGCCCAGCCGGGACGTTAGCTAACTATGGCTACACCTTC
TRBJ1-1 | NA | TRBV5-1 | many | CASSLPFGRRNTEAFF | TGCGCCAGCAGCTTGCCCTTCGGACGAAGGAACACTGAAGCTTTCTTT
TRBJ2-7 | NA | TRBV11-1 | many | CASSLVASYEQYF | TGTGCCAGCAGCTTAGTGGCTTCCTACGAGCAGTACTTC